This TCR beta chain was sequenced during a study of cytomegalovirus exposure and HLA in healthy donors. At the time of sampling, donors were nominally healthy, though unrecorded immune exposures were likely. With 60 Vbeta and 13 Jbeta primers, the PCR was carried out. The protocol was immunoSEQ multiplex PCR, while the TCRdb copy is restricted to in-frame clones and leaves out a portion. The data contain tens of thousands of clones, around 72% of them singletons. Study-wide results and limits: Per a later analysis, HLA-associated TCR beta chains showed more clonal expansion than other, equally common TCR beta chains. Specific recognition of CMV antigens was confirmed in vitro for a few chains (all CMV-associated). The listing of 160 or so TCR beta chains classed them as cytomegalovirus-associated.

In this sample, this clone turned up a few times. Antigen: not known. J gave up 6 bases and V 2 bases, and 10 bases lay outside the gene matches. Germline V gene lookup returns CDR1 SNHLY and CDR2 FYNNEI. The CDR3 covers 16 residues. The receptor was isolated from a middle-aged man in good health and CMV-seropositive. The sequencing sample was made of PBMCs. The V gene is TRBV2, the J gene TRBJ1-2, with 9 bases that match TRBD1. The CDR3 nucleotides are TGTGCCAGCAGTGAAAACCTCCGGGACAGGGCTGATGGCTACACCTTC. Protein sequence: CASSENLRDRADGYTF.